This T cell receptor beta chain was found in a study of blood T cells in healthy people across ages. PCR was performed a second time for about 7 to 11 cycles using a sample-barcoded 5' primer and a J-beta primer mix. A minimum of 3 million CDR3-containing paired-end reads was obtained for each sample. TCRdb re-derived calls from the 5' RACE reads in MiXCR, one entry per CDR3 protein. The table lists about 800,000 distinct CDR3 sequences, 20% to 25% of them singletons. All donors came from Russia, were Caucasian and healthy, and spanned ages about 6 to 95. This clonotype was detected a few times. Trimming pared 7 bases from V and 0 bases from J, leaving 16 bases between. CDR1 is SEHNR and CDR2 is FQNEAQ in the germline V gene (reference sequence). The CDR3 is 16 amino acids. Separately, the same data were catalogued under a study of T cells of mothers and their children. From that report: Across the analysis, no persistent microchimeric T cell clones were detected.

This TCR came from a boy aged 5 to 17 in good health. The chain is built from TRBV7-9 and TRBJ2-4; possibly TRBD2 for D (5 bases). Input material: blood. Here the CDR3 reads CASTPLEALAKNIQYF. CDR3 in DNA: TGTGCCAGCACCCCCTTGGAGGCGCTAGCCAAAAACATTCAGTACTTC.